The 31 T cell receptor beta chains below all came from one sample that was sequenced in a study of OX40 agonist ivuxolimab in advanced cancers. Assay: immunoSEQ multiplex PCR; the TCRdb copy retains only in-frame clones and omits some. The table has tens of thousands of clones, around 85% seen once. The specimen comprised CD4+ or CD8+ T cells sorted from blood, sampled in a trial of the OX40 agonist ivuxolimab. The receptors were sampled from an adult with an advanced solid tumor such as melanoma, head and neck, liver or kidney cancer.

This clone showed up just a few times. This chain connects TRBV30 to TRBJ2-2; 8 positions agree with TRBD2. From germline, CDR1 is GTSNPN and CDR2 SVGIG (reference sequence). After removal of 2 bases from V and 7 bases from J, the junction contained 18 bases not matched to a gene. This CDR3 spans 18 amino acids. The CDR3 DNA sequence: TGTGCCTGGAGTCCCCAGGTAGTAACGGGAGGGCGTTACGGGGAGCTGTTTTTT. Translating gives CAWSPQVVTGGRYGELFF.

The genes are TRBV2 and TRBJ2-5, with 9 bases that match TRBD1. The DNA matches TRBJ2-7 better at its end, which makes the J call doubtful. CDR1 is SNHLY, CDR2 FYNNEI, per germline. This CDR3 contains 15 residues. For the CDR3, the DNA is TGTGCCAGCAGTGTACCGGGACAGGGAGTAAACGAGCAGTACTTC. Translated: CASSVPGQGVNEQYF.

The V call is TRBV6-6, the J call TRBJ2-1; TRBD1 aligns across 8 bases. There are 15 residues in the CDR3. In germline, CDR1 is MNHNY, CDR2 SVGAGI (reference sequence). J lost 3 bases, V lost 7 bases, and 8 bases had no gene match. The CDR3, as DNA: TGTGCCAGCATCTCCAGGGGGCAAAACTACAATGAGCAGTTCTTC. This sequence encodes CASISRGQNYNEQFF.

V usage is TRBV5-1 and J usage is TRBJ2-1; 8 bases fit TRBD2. V was pared by 0 bases and J by 9 bases, with 8 bases of the junction left unmatched. The CDR3 consists of 15 residues. Per the germline V gene, CDR1 is SGHRS and CDR2 is YFSETQ. The CDR3 DNA is TGCGCCAGCAGCTTGGGGGGGACTAGTAACACTGAGCAGTTCTTC. Its protein is CASSLGGTSNTEQFF.

This chain uses TRBV30 with TRBJ2-7, with 8 positions matching TRBD1. Germline-derived CDR1 and CDR2 are GTSNPN and SVGIG (reference sequence). V was pared by 0 bases and J by 5 bases, with 6 bases of the junction left unmatched. The CDR3 is 14 amino acids. CDR3 sequence reads: CAWSVLLTGDEQYF. DNA for the CDR3: TGTGCCTGGAGTGTACTCCTGACAGGGGACGAGCAGTACTTC.

There are a few counts of this clone. This rearrangement joins TRBV18 to TRBJ2-1, with 7 bases fitting TRBD2. The CDR3 extends over 14 amino acids. The germline gives CDR1 KGHSH, CDR2 LQKENI. V lost 4 bases to trimming and J lost 0 bases; unmatched junction nucleotides: 0. The CDR3 DNA sequence: TGTGCCAGCTCACGGGACTACTCCTACAATGAGCAGTTCTTC. It is translated as CASSRDYSYNEQFF.

The genes are TRBV11-3 and TRBJ1-6; tentatively, D is TRBD1 (6 bases). The CDR3 has 15 amino acids. V was pared by 5 bases and J by 6 bases, with 14 bases between. CDR1 is SGHNT, CDR2 YENEEA, per germline. CDR3 nucleotides: TGTGCCAGCAGCCTGTCGGACAGTTTTAATTCACCCCTCCACTTT. Encoded protein: CASSLSDSFNSPLHF.

The chain has TRBV2 and TRBJ1-6; TRBD1 matches 11 bases. The germline CDR1 and CDR2 sequences are SNHLY and FYNNEI. V shed 9 bases, J shed 10 bases, and the junction held 8 bases outside the gene matches. This CDR3 comprises 14 residues. DNA of the CDR3: TGTGCCAGGGGGACAGGGGGAGGGGAATCACCCCTCCACTTT. This gives the protein CARGTGGGESPLHF.

The chain carries TRBV7-3 and TRBJ1-5, with a tentative D call TRBD1 (6 bases). The V and J ends lost 6 bases and 4 bases respectively, with 19 bases between them. The CDR3 has 16 amino acids. CDR1 is SGHTA and CDR2 is FQGTGA in the germline V gene. The CDR3 loop is CASSHRRTGRNQPQHF. The CDR3 DNA reads TGTGCCAGCAGTCACAGAAGAACAGGGAGGAATCAGCCCCAGCATTTT.

There are many counts of this clone. The chain recombines TRBV19 with TRBJ2-5, with 12 bases matching TRBD2. Germline lookup yields CDR1 LNHDA and CDR2 SQIVND (reference sequence). This CDR3 has 15 residues. J lost 5 bases, V lost 3 bases, and 4 bases had no gene match. The CDR3 DNA reads TGTGCCAGTAGTATGACTAGCGGGAGCCCGGAGACCCAGTACTTC. As protein: CASSMTSGSPETQYF.

The chain combines TRBV29-1 with TRBJ2-7; 10 nucleotides match TRBD1. The V gene's germline CDR1 is SQVTM and CDR2 ANQGSEA. With V trimmed by 7 bases and J by 5 bases, 2 bases remained unmatched. The CDR3 extends over 11 amino acids. CDR3 sequence reads: CSGGTGDEQYF. CDR3 in DNA: TGCAGCGGCGGGACAGGGGACGAGCAGTACTTC.

The rearrangement joins TRBV18 to TRBJ2-7; 10 bases map to TRBD1. The length of the CDR3 is 15 residues. CDR1 KGHSH and CDR2 LQKENI come from the germline V gene. The junction had 5 bases not matched to a gene; V was cut back by 3 bases and J by 3 bases. CDR3 region: CASSPGTGAVYEQYF. In DNA, the CDR3 is TGTGCCAGCTCACCCGGGACAGGGGCGGTCTACGAGCAGTACTTC.

The CDR3 coding sequence is TGTGCCAGCAGCTTAGTATCGGGTAGCACAGATACGCAGTATTTT. It specifies CASSLVSGSTDTQYF. The rearrangement uses TRBV5-8 and TRBJ2-3; D not resolved. This CDR3 is 15 amino acids long. Germline V gene data show CDR1 as SGHTS and CDR2 as YDEGEE. The ends were cut back, 2 bases at V and 0 bases at J, with 10 bases in the middle.

The chain couples TRBV30 to TRBJ1-6, with TRBD1 matching over 7 bases. The length of the CDR3 is 15 residues. From germline, CDR1 is GTSNPN and CDR2 SVGIG (reference sequence). V shed 3 bases, J shed 4 bases, and the junction held 6 bases outside the gene matches. The CDR3 sequence: CAWSPRQGYNSPLHF. In DNA form, the CDR3 reads TGTGCCTGGAGCCCCCGACAGGGTTATAATTCACCCCTCCACTTT.

The chain is built from TRBV19 and TRBJ2-3, with 7 bases that match TRBD1. This CDR3 comprises 17 residues. The germline gives CDR1 LNHDA, CDR2 SQIVND (reference sequence). With 2 bases clipped from V and 0 bases from J, the junction kept 8 bases outside the gene matches. CDR3 nucleotide sequence: TGTGCCAGTAGTATACCGGGACAGTCTGCCAGCACAGATACGCAGTATTTT. As protein: CASSIPGQSASTDTQYF.

The chain joins TRBV19 to TRBJ2-1; D perhaps matches TRBD2 (6 bases). The CDR3 contains 16 residues. The V gene lost 5 bases and the J gene lost 0 bases, with 14 bases spanning the gap. Per the germline V gene, CDR1 is LNHDA and CDR2 is SQIVND (reference sequence). The CDR3, as DNA: TGTGCCAGTAGTCCAATGGAGGGCAGCTCCTACAATGAGCAGTTCTTC. Translating gives CASSPMEGSSYNEQFF.

CDR3 residues: CASSWAAKTQYF. The CDR3 DNA is TGTGCCAGCAGCTGGGCGGCGAAGACCCAGTACTTC. This chain connects TRBV5-4 to TRBJ2-5, with D uncertain. This CDR3 has 12 residues. V dropped 3 bases and J dropped 6 bases, with 9 bases sitting between them. Germline-derived CDR1 and CDR2 are SGHNT and YYREEE (reference sequence).

This chain's CDR3 is CASSLNRAPEAFF. CDR3 nucleotide sequence: TGTGCCAGCAGCTTAAACAGGGCCCCTGAAGCTTTCTTT. The rearrangement links TRBV7-9 to TRBJ1-1; a weak D match, TRBD1 (6 bases). Trimming pared 2 bases from V and 6 bases from J, leaving 10 bases between. The CDR3 has 13 residues. Germline assignment: CDR1 SEHNR and CDR2 FQNEAQ (reference sequence).

As DNA, the CDR3 is TGTGCCAGCTCGCCCGGGACCACGGCCTACGAGCAGTACTTC. Its translation is CASSPGTTAYEQYF. The chain has TRBV18 and TRBJ2-7, with D perhaps given as TRBD1 or TRBD2 (5 bases each). Germline lookup yields CDR1 KGHSH and CDR2 LQKENI. V dropped 6 bases and J dropped 2 bases, with 14 bases sitting between them. The length of the CDR3 is 14 residues.

In its sample, this clone was seen once. The chain employs TRBV27 and TRBJ1-1, with D maybe TRBD1 (6 bases). The length of the CDR3 is 17 residues. Germline assignment: CDR1 MNHEY and CDR2 SMNVEV (reference sequence). Trimming removed 8 bases from V and 3 bases from J, with 25 bases in between. The CDR3 loop is CASDIRSWGARDTEAFF. Written as DNA, the CDR3 is TGTGCCAGCGATATTCGATCTTGGGGGGCTCGAGACACTGAAGCTTTCTTT.

The V and J genes are TRBV5-1 and TRBJ1-2; a weak D match, TRBD1 (5 bases). In germline, CDR1 is SGHRS, CDR2 YFSETQ. V was shortened by 0 bases and J by 8 bases, with 20 bases between the two germline ends. There are 16 residues in the CDR3. This chain's CDR3 is CASSLDGRERKEGYTF. DNA of the CDR3: TGCGCCAGCAGCTTGGACGGCAGGGAGCGGAAGGAGGGCTACACCTTC.

The CDR3 region is CASSTGYEVNEQFF. In DNA form, the CDR3 reads TGTGCCAGCAGCACAGGGTATGAGGTCAATGAGCAGTTCTTC. The rearrangement joins TRBV6-1 to TRBJ2-1; possible D gene TRBD1, 6 bases. V shed 6 bases and J shed 6 bases, with 15 bases lying between them. The CDR3 totals 14 residues. Germline V gene lookup returns CDR1 MNHNS and CDR2 SASEGT.

The chain recombines TRBV10-2 with TRBJ2-2; 9 positions match TRBD2. This CDR3 is built from 16 residues. CDR1 and CDR2 from the germline V gene are WSHSY and SAAADI. Unmatched junction bases numbered 6, after V lost 3 bases and J lost 4 bases. The CDR3 is CASSDYGSGSTGELFF. The CDR3 nucleotides are TGCGCCAGCAGTGATTATGGTAGCGGGAGCACCGGGGAGCTGTTTTTT.

V gene TRBV5-1 combines with J gene TRBJ1-4; possibly TRBD1 for D (6 bases). Trimming cost V 0 bases and J 6 bases, with 15 bases left between them. The germline V gene encodes CDR1 SGHRS and CDR2 YFSETQ. The CDR3 covers 16 residues. The CDR3 is CASSLGSTRTDEKLFF. The CDR3 DNA reads TGCGCCAGCAGCTTGGGGTCCACCCGGACAGATGAAAAACTGTTTTTT. Supplemented by reference TRBV5-1 and TRBJ1-4, the full variable domain reads KAGVTQTPRYLIKTRGQQVTLSCSPISGHRSVSWYQQTPGQGLQFLFEYFSETQRNKGNFPGRFSGRQFSNSRSEMNVSTLELGDSALYLCASSLGSTRTDEKLFFGSGTQLSVL.

J is TRBJ1-2 and V is TRBV6-1; 7 positions match TRBD1. Germline V CDR1 and CDR2: MNHNS, SASEGT. The CDR3 loop spans 16 amino acids. Germline trimming cut 3 bases from V and 7 bases from J; bases unmatched to any gene: 14. The CDR3 loop is CASSDFRSRGTGGYTF. CDR3 DNA: TGTGCCAGCAGTGATTTCCGATCCAGGGGGACGGGTGGCTACACCTTC.

For the CDR3, the DNA is TGCGCCAGCAGCCACATCCACTCGTTGAACTCTGGAAACACCATATATTTT. It yields the protein CASSHIHSLNSGNTIYF. The chain links TRBV4-3 to TRBJ1-3; D unclear. This CDR3 is built from 17 residues. V was trimmed by 3 bases and J by 0 bases, leaving 15 bases between them. CDR1 and CDR2 (germline): LGHNA, YSLEER.

The V call is TRBV5-1, the J call TRBJ1-1; 9 nucleotides line up with TRBD1. This CDR3 is built from 14 residues. Trimming removed 8 bases from V and 3 bases from J; junction bases left unmatched: 8. Germline V gene data show CDR1 as SGHRS and CDR2 as YFSETQ. This CDR3 is CASRKTGGDTEAFF. In nucleotides, the CDR3 is TGCGCCAGTAGGAAGACAGGGGGGGACACTGAAGCTTTCTTT. Combining the CDR3 with reference TRBV5-1 and TRBJ1-1 gives the whole variable domain KAGVTQTPRYLIKTRGQQVTLSCSPISGHRSVSWYQQTPGQGLQFLFEYFSETQRNKGNFPGRFSGRQFSNSRSEMNVSTLELGDSALYLCASRKTGGDTEAFFGQGTRLTVV.

This CDR3 reads CASSRRGTNTEAFF. CDR3 nucleotides: TGTGCCAGCAGCCGCCGGGGCACTAACACTGAAGCTTTCTTT. This rearrangement joins TRBV11-1 to TRBJ1-1, with a possible D match to TRBD1 (5 bases). CDR1 and CDR2 from the germline V gene are SGHAT and FQDESV (reference sequence). This CDR3 comprises 14 residues. Trimming shortened V by 5 bases and J by 2 bases, and 12 bases separated the two germline ends.

The DNA for the CDR3 is TGTGCCAGCACCCGACCTGGGCTCTATGGCTACACCTTC. It encodes CASTRPGLYGYTF. V and J are TRBV7-2 and TRBJ1-2; D gene ambiguous. Between the trimmed V and J ends, which lost 7 bases and 4 bases, there was a span of 13 bases. This CDR3 spans 13 amino acids. The germline V gene encodes CDR1 SGHTA and CDR2 FQGNSA.

The rearrangement joins TRBV7-9 to TRBJ2-1; D is undetermined. The CDR3 loop spans 13 amino acids. Germline V CDR1 and CDR2: SEHNR, FQNEAQ (reference sequence). Trimming took 3 bases from V and 4 from J, leaving 7 bases between them. The CDR3 DNA sequence: TGTGCCAGCAGCTTCACGGCTTACAATGAGCAGTTCTTC. It encodes CASSFTAYNEQFF. Full variable domain (outside the CDR3, taken from reference TRBV7-9 and TRBJ2-1): DTGVSQNPRHKITKRGQNVTFRCDPISEHNRLYWYRQTLGQGPEFLTYFQNEAQLEKSRLLSDRFSAERPKGSFSTLEIQRTEQGDSAMYLCASSFTAYNEQFFGPGTRLTVL.

Details on this clone: One end of the junction varies from germline; a read error may be responsible. The chain recombines TRBV5-4 with TRBJ2-7, with a tentative D call TRBD2 (6 bases). The CDR3 contains 16 residues. CDR1 and CDR2 (germline): SGHNT, YYREEE (reference sequence). For the CDR3, the DNA is TGTGCCAGCAGCTTGCAGGCGGGATACAGGATCTACGAGCAGTGCTTC. Encoded protein: CASSLQAGYRIYEQCF.